Following are 21 T cell receptor beta chains from one sample sequenced in a study of T cells after yellow fever vaccination. TCRdb reprocessed the 5' RACE reads via MiXCR and lists one record per CDR3 protein. The sample records hundreds of thousands of distinct CDR3 sequences, approximately 12% being singletons. Specimen: PBMCs, collected on the day of the yellow fever booster vaccination. The receptors shown here come from a man between 25 and 39 years old who received the YFV17D yellow fever vaccine.

V and J are TRBV7-9 and TRBJ2-6, with D uncertain. The germline V and J ends were trimmed by 3 bases and 4 bases, with 16 bases remaining between them. The CDR3 has 17 residues. The germline CDR1 and CDR2 sequences are SEHNR and FQNEAQ (reference sequence). This chain's CDR3 is CASSFLRTMAGANVLTF. The CDR3 region has the DNA TGTGCCAGCAGCTTCCTCAGAACCATGGCCGGGGCCAACGTCCTGACTTTC.

J is TRBJ2-5 and V is TRBV20-1, with 8 bases fitting TRBD1. This CDR3 has 15 amino acids. Germline values: CDR1 DFQATT, CDR2 SNEGSKA (reference sequence). The junction had 13 bases not matched to a gene; V was cut back by 6 bases and J by 4 bases. The CDR3 region is CSAPYQTGAAETQYF. The CDR3, as DNA: TGCAGTGCACCTTACCAGACAGGGGCAGCAGAGACCCAGTACTTC.

This clonotype was seen more than once but under ten times. The chain joins TRBV7-2 to TRBJ1-6; D perhaps matches TRBD1 (5 bases). Trimming stripped 5 bases from V and 9 bases from J, with 8 bases between. In germline, CDR1 is SGHTA, CDR2 FQGNSA. The length of the CDR3 is 12 residues. CDR3 in DNA: TGTGCCAGCAGCCTCGACAGTTCACCCCTCCACTTT. Protein: CASSLDSSPLHF. Filled out from reference TRBV7-2 and TRBJ1-6, the complete variable domain reads GAGVSQSPSNKVTEKGKDVELRCDPISGHTALYWYRQSLGQGLEFLIYFQGNSAPDKSGLPSDRFSAERTGGSVSTLTIQRTQQEDSAVYLCASSLDSSPLHFGNGTRLTVT.

A few counts support this clonotype. The chain employs TRBV15 and TRBJ2-1, with TRBD2 identical over 7 bases. Germline loops: CDR1 LNHNV, CDR2 YYDKDF (reference sequence). The CDR3 is 14 amino acids. V gave up 6 bases and J gave up 1 base; unmatched junction bases: 3. The CDR3 loop reads CATRGLNSYNEQFF. The CDR3 DNA reads as TGTGCCACCAGGGGACTAAATTCCTACAATGAGCAGTTCTTC. Complete variable domain (other parts from reference TRBV15 and TRBJ2-1): DAMVIQNPRYQVTQFGKPVTLSCSQTLNHNVMYWYQQKSSQAPKLLFHYYDKDFNNEADTPDNFQSRRPNTSFCFLDIRSPGLGDTAMYLCATRGLNSYNEQFFGPGTRLTVL.

This clonotype was counted between two and nine times. The gene calls are TRBV28 and TRBJ2-3; 9 nucleotides align to TRBD2. The germline CDR1 and CDR2 sequences are MDHEN and SYDVKM. Trimming removed 8 bases from V and 14 bases from J; junction bases left unmatched: 17. This CDR3 contains 14 residues. Here the CDR3 reads CASRPGTSPAARYF. The DNA of the CDR3 is TGTGCCAGCCGGCCCGGGACTAGCCCAGCCGCACGGTATTTT.

A few counts support this clonotype. V is TRBV20-1 and J is TRBJ1-2, with a tentative D call TRBD1 (5 bases). Germline V CDR1 and CDR2: DFQATT, SNEGSKA (reference sequence). The CDR3 is 12 residues long. Deletions cut 1 base from V and 2 bases from J, with 5 bases between. The CDR3: CSARGTNYGYTF. The CDR3 DNA sequence: TGCAGTGCTAGAGGGACAAACTATGGCTACACCTTC.

This clonotype was recorded a few times. J is TRBJ2-7 and V is TRBV30; TRBD1 might be the D (6 bases). The CDR3 runs to 12 residues. Trimming removed 3 bases at V and 3 bases at J, with 9 bases between. The germline V gene has CDR1 GTSNPN and CDR2 SVGIG (reference sequence). The CDR3 DNA reads TGTGCCTGGAGCAGGGGCAGCTACGAGCAGTACTTC. Protein sequence: CAWSRGSYEQYF. Full variable domain (rest looked up from reference TRBV30 and TRBJ2-7): SQTIHQWPATLVQPVGSPLSLECTVEGTSNPNLYWYRQAAGRGLQLLFYSVGIGQISSEVPQNLSASRPQDRQFILSSKKLLLSDSGFYLCAWSRGSYEQYFGPGTRLTVT.

About this clonotype itself: The junction departs from germline at one end; a sequencing error may be responsible. The chain links TRBV7-9 to TRBJ2-1; D unresolved. The CDR3 totals 13 residues. The germline gives CDR1 SEHNR, CDR2 FQNEAQ (reference sequence). CDR3 nucleotide sequence: TGTGCCAGCAGCCTGGACGTATACAGTGAGCAGTTCTTC. This sequence encodes CASSLDVYSEQFF.

In this sample, this clonotype turned up many times. This chain uses TRBV7-2 with TRBJ2-3, with no clear D. This CDR3 is built from 13 residues. V shed 5 bases and J shed 9 bases, with 15 bases lying between them. Germline CDR1 and CDR2: SGHTA and FQGNSA. CDR3 sequence reads: CASSLTGTLTQYF. CDR3 bases: TGTGCCAGCAGCCTCACCGGCACCCTCACGCAGTATTTT.

A few counts support this clonotype. CDR3 in amino acids: CTSSQDLRLKGPYEQYF. The CDR3 coding sequence is TGCACCAGCAGCCAAGATCTCCGACTGAAGGGCCCCTACGAGCAGTACTTC. J is TRBJ2-7 and V is TRBV1. TRBV1 is labeled a pseudogene. The CDR3 is 17 amino acids.

This clonotype was seen a handful of times. The rearrangement links TRBV11-2 to TRBJ2-1; no definite D call. The CDR3 is 15 amino acids. CDR1 is SGHAT, CDR2 FQNNGV, per germline. V lost 5 bases to trimming and J lost 5 bases, with 16 bases between them. DNA for the CDR3: TGTGCCAGCAGCGCAAGACCTGGCGGAAACAATGAGCAGTTCTTC. Translated: CASSARPGGNNEQFF.

The chain recombines TRBV12-3 or TRBV12-4 with TRBJ2-1; a possible D gene is TRBD1 (6 bases). V lost 10 bases, J lost 0 bases, and 19 bases lay in between. This CDR3 is built from 16 residues. The CDR3 protein is CATLPQETGSYNEQFF. CDR3 DNA: TGTGCCACCTTACCTCAAGAGACAGGCTCCTACAATGAGCAGTTCTTC.

The CDR3 DNA sequence: TGTGCCACCAGCCCCTCTTGGAGCGGTCTTGGGTACGAGCAGTACTTC. Its protein is CATSPSWSGLGYEQYF. The J gene is TRBJ2-7, the V gene TRBV15; the D gene is possibly TRBD2 (5 bases). The CDR3 spans 16 residues. The V gene's germline CDR1 is LNHNV and CDR2 YYDKDF (reference sequence). Trimming removed 5 bases at V and 4 bases at J, with 21 bases between.

This clonotype was seen a handful of times. V and J are TRBV20-1 and TRBJ2-5, with 10 bases aligning to TRBD2. The CDR3 has 14 residues. Germline CDR1 is DFQATT and CDR2 is SNEGSKA (reference sequence). Trimming cost V 6 bases and J 5 bases; bases outside gene matches: 9. The DNA of the CDR3 is TGCAGTGCGAGGTCTAGCGGGAGAGCGGAGACCCAGTACTTC. Its protein is CSARSSGRAETQYF.

This chain connects TRBV4-3 to TRBJ2-7; 10 nucleotides align to TRBD2. The CDR3 length is 18 residues. V was pared by 0 bases and J by 2 bases, with 10 bases of the junction left unmatched. Germline CDR1 and CDR2: LGHNA and YSLEER. DNA of the CDR3: TGCGCCAGCAGCCAAGAGAGGATGACTAGCGGGTATGCCTACGAGCAGTACTTC. As protein: CASSQERMTSGYAYEQYF.

In its sample, this clonotype was seen many times. The rearrangement links TRBV7-8 to TRBJ2-6; D might be TRBD1 or TRBD2, each matching 5 bases. This CDR3 has 17 amino acids. Trimming took off 5 bases at V and 4 bases at J, with 18 bases between the two ends. CDR1 is SGHVS, CDR2 FQNEAQ, per germline. Here the CDR3 reads CASSPLRDPFGANVLTF. DNA of the CDR3: TGTGCCAGCAGCCCTCTGAGGGACCCTTTCGGGGCCAACGTCCTGACTTTC.

This clonotype was seen a few times. The chain employs TRBV21-1 and TRBJ2-1; the D call TRBD1 from the table was never checked on the DNA. TRBV21-1 has pseudogene status. CDR3 length: 16 amino acids. In DNA, the CDR3 is TGTGCCAGCAGTCCCTTATCGGGGGAAAGGGGCAATGAGCAGTTCTTC. Its translation is CASSPLSGERGNEQFF.

The chain's CDR3 is CASSSMEKLFF. The CDR3 DNA follows: TGTGCCAGCAGTTCCATGGAAAAACTGTTTTTT. The chain joins TRBV12-3 or TRBV12-4 to TRBJ1-4, with D unresolved. V lost 4 bases and J lost 8, with 5 bases in between. This CDR3 comprises 11 residues.

This chain connects TRBV7-9 to TRBJ2-1; 11 bases are a match to TRBD1. Germline values: CDR1 SEHNR, CDR2 FQNEAQ (reference sequence). Unmatched junction bases numbered 3, after V lost 5 bases and J lost 9 bases. The CDR3 loop spans 13 amino acids. The CDR3 coding sequence is TGTGCCAGCAGCCGGACAGGGGGCGGTGAGCAGTTCTTC. Residues: CASSRTGGGEQFF.

The chain uses TRBV11-2 and TRBJ2-1, with 7 bases matching TRBD2. CDR1 is SGHAT and CDR2 is FQNNGV in the germline V gene. This CDR3 has 12 amino acids. V trimming: 6 bases; J trimming: 12 bases; junction bases outside the gene matches: 8. CDR3 nucleotides: TGTGCCAGCAGACCCACCGGACTAGTGCAGTTCTTC. This gives the protein CASRPTGLVQFF.

The chain joins TRBV10-3 to TRBJ2-3; possible D gene TRBD2, 6 bases. CDR3 length: 14 amino acids. The V gene lost 6 bases and the J gene lost 0 bases, with 10 bases spanning the gap. Looked up from germline, CDR1 is ENHRY and CDR2 is SYGVKD. The CDR3 here is CAIRGGVSTDTQYF. Written as DNA, the CDR3 is TGTGCCATCAGGGGGGGAGTAAGCACAGATACGCAGTATTTT.